The subject of this entry is one T cell receptor (beta chain). Its antigen remains unidentified. The data were taken from a study of shared clonotypes between healthy human individuals. About the study: A donor's plate count was three for CD4 naive and three for CD4 memory; CD8 naive had two and CD8 memory one. Study-level findings and limits: In contrast to clonotypes shared by all four donors, non-shared clonotypes had lower generation probabilities. Around 5% was the fraction of naive CD4 clonotypes found shared across several donors.

The V gene's germline CDR1 is MNHEY and CDR2 SMNVEV (reference sequence). The V and J ends lost 5 bases and 0 bases respectively, with 10 bases between them. There are 14 residues in the CDR3. The protocol was immunoSEQ multiplex PCR, while the TCRdb copy is restricted to in-frame clones and leaves out a portion. The sample lists about 2.1 million clones; about 92% were seen once. CD45RO-negative, CCR7-positively selected cells formed the naive CD8 fraction, excluding terminally differentiated effector memory CD45RA+ cells. Those who donated were healthy HIV-negative adults, with no recent acute infections or vaccinations reported.

The chain has TRBV27 and TRBJ1-1; D is undetermined. This clonotype was obtained from a man aged 18 to 29 in good health. Some clones in this sample may be carry-over from other donors' samples. Input material: naive CD8+ T cells from PBMCs. DNA for the CDR3: TGTGCCAGCAGTGTCCTAGGATTGAACACTGAAGCTTTCTTT. This sequence encodes CASSVLGLNTEAFF.